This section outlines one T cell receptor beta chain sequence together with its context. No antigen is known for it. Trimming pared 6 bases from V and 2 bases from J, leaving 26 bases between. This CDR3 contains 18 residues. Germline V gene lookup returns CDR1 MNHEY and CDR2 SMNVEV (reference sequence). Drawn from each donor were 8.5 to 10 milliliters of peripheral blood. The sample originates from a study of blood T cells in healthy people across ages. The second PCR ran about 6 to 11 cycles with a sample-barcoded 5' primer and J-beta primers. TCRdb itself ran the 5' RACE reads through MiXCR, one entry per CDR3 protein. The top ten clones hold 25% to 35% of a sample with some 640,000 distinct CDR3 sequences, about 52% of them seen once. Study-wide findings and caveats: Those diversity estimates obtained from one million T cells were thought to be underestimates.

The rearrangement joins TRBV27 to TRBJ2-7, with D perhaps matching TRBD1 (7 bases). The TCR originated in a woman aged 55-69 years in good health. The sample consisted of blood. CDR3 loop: CASRPFEGASVLPYEQYF. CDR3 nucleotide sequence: TGTGCCAGCAGACCCTTCGAGGGGGCTAGCGTATTACCCTACGAGCAGTACTTC.